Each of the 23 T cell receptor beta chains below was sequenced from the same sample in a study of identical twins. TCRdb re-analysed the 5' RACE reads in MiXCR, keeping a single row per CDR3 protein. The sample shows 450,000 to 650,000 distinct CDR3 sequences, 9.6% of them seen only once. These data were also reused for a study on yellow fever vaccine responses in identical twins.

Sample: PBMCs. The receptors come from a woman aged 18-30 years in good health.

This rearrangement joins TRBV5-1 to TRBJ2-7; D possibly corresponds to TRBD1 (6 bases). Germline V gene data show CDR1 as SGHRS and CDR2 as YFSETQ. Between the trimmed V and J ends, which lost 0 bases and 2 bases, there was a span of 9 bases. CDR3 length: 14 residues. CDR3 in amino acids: CASSLETGPYEQYF. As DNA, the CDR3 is TGCGCCAGCAGCTTGGAGACAGGCCCCTACGAGCAGTACTTC.

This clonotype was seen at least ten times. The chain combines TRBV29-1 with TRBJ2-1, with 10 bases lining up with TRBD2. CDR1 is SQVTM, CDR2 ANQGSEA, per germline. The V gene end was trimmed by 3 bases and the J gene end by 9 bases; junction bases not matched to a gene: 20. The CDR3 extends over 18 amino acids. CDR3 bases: TGCAGCGTTGATGAGAGGGGGGCCATTCTAGCGGGAGTGTCTGAGCAGTTCTTC. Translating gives CSVDERGAILAGVSEQFF.

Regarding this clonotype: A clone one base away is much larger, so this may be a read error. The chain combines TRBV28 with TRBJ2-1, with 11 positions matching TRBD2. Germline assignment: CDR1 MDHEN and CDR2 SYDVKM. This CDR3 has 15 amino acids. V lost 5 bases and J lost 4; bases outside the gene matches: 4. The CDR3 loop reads CASSRTSGLYNEQFF. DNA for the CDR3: TGTGCCAGCAGTAGGACTAGCGGGTTATACAATGAGCAGTTCTTC. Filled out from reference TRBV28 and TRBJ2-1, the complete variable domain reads DVKVTQSSRYLVKRTGEKVFLECVQDMDHENMFWYRQDPGLGLRLIYFSYDVKMKEKGDIPEGYSVSREKKERFSLILESASTNQTSMYLCASSRTSGLYNEQFFGPGTRLTVL.

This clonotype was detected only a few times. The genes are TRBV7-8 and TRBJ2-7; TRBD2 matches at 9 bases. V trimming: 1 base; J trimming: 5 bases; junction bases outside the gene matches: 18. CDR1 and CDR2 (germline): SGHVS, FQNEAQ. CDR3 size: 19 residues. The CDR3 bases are TGTGCCAGCAGCTTAGTTGGCGGGAGGGCCGTCGGCGCTATCAACGAGCAGTACTTC. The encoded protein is CASSLVGGRAVGAINEQYF.

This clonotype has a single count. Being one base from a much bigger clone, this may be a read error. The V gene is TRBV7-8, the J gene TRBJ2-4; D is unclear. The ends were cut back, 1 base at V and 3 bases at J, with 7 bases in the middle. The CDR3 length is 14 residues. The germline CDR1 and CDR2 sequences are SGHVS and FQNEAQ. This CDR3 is CASSLVGRKNIQYF. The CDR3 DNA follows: TGTGCCAGCAGCTTAGTGGGTCGCAAAAACATTCAGTACTTC.

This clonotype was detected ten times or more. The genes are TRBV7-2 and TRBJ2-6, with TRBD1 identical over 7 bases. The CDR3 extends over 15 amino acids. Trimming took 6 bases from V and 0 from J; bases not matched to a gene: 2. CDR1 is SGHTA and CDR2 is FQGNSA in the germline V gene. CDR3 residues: CASSRDSSGANVLTF. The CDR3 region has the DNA TGTGCCAGCAGTCGGGACAGCTCTGGGGCCAACGTCCTGACTTTC.

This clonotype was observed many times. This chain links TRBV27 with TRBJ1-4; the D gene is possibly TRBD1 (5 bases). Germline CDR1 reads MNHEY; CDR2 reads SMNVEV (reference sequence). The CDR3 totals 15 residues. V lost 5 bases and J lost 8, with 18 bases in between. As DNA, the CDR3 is TGTGCCAGCAGTCCGATCCGGGACGGCGGAGAAAAACTGTTTTTT. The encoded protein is CASSPIRDGGEKLFF.

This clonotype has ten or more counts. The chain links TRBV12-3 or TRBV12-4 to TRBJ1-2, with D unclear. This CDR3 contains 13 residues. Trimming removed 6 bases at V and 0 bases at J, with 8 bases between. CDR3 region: CASRILTNYGYTF. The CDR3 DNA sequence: TGTGCCAGCAGAATTCTAACTAACTATGGCTACACCTTC.

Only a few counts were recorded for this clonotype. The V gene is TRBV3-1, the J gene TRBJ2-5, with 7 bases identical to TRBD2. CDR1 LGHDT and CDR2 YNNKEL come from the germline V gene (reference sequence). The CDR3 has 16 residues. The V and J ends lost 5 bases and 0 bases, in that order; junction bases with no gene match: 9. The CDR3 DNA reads TGTGCCAGCAGCAGGAGCGGGGACTACTACCAAGAGACCCAGTACTTC. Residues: CASSRSGDYYQETQYF.

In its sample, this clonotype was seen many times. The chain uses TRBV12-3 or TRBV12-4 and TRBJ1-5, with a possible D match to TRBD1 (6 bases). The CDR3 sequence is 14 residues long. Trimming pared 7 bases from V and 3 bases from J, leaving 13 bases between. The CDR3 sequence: CASNLDRYNQPQHF. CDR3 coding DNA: TGTGCCAGCAACTTGGACAGATACAATCAGCCCCAGCATTTT.

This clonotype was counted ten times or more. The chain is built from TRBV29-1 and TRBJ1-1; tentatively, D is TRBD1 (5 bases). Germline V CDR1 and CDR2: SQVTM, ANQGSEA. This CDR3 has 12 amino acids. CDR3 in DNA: TGCAGAGCGGGCACAGGAGGAACTGAAGCTTTCTTT. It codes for CRAGTGGTEAFF.

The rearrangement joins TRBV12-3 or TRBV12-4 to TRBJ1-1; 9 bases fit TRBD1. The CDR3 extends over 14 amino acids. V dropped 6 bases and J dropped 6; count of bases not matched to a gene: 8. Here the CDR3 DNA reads TGTGCCAGCAGCTATAGGGACAGGGAACCTGAAGCTTTCTTT. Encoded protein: CASSYRDREPEAFF.

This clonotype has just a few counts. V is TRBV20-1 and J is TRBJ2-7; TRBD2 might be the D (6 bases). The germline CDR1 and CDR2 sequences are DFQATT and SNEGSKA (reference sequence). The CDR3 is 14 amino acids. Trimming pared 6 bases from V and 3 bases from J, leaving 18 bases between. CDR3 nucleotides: TGCAGTGCCCCGGGGCCCGGGGGATTCTACGAGCAGTACTTC. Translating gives CSAPGPGGFYEQYF.

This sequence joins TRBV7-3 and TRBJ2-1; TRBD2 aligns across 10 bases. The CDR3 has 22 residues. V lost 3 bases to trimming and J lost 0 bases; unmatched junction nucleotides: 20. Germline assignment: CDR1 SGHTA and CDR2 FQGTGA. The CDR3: CASSFKFMSGTSVTSSYNEQFF. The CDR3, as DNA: TGTGCCAGCAGCTTTAAATTTATGAGTGGGACTAGCGTAACCAGCTCCTACAATGAGCAGTTCTTC.

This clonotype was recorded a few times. The CDR3 DNA reads as TGTGCCAGCAGCTTAGGTATGGCGGGAGGGAGCTCCTACAATGAGCAGTTCTTC. Translated, it gives CASSLGMAGGSSYNEQFF. V usage is TRBV7-8 and J usage is TRBJ2-1; 9 bases agree with TRBD2. V dropped 1 base and J dropped 0; count of bases not matched to a gene: 7. The CDR3 contains 18 residues. Germline values: CDR1 SGHVS, CDR2 FQNEAQ.

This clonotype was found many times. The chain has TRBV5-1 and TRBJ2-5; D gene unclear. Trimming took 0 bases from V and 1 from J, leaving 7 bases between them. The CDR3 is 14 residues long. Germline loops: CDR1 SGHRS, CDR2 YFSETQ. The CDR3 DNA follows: TGCGCCAGCAGCTTGGAAGACCCCCAAGAGACCCAGTACTTC. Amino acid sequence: CASSLEDPQETQYF.

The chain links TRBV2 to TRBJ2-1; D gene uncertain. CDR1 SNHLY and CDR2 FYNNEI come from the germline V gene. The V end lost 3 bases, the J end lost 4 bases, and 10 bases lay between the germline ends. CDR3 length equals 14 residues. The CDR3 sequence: CASSDTQKYNEQFF. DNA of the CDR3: TGTGCCAGCAGTGACACGCAGAAGTACAATGAGCAGTTCTTC.

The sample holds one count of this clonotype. The CDR3 coding sequence is TGTGCCAGCAGCCAAGACGGGGACAGCAAAGAGACCCAGTACTTC. This codes for CASSQDGDSKETQYF. The chain has TRBV3-1 and TRBJ2-5; 7 nucleotides agree with TRBD1. The ends lost 0 bases at V and 3 bases at J; junction bases unmatched: 4. Germline V gene lookup returns CDR1 LGHDT and CDR2 YNNKEL (reference sequence). This CDR3 region has 15 residues.

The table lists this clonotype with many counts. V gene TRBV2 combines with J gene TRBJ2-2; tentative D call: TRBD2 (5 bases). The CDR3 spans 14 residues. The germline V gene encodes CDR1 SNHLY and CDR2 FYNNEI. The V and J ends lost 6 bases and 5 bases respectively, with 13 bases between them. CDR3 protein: CASRRLPGTGELFF. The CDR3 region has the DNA TGTGCCAGCAGGCGACTACCGGGAACCGGGGAGCTGTTTTTT.

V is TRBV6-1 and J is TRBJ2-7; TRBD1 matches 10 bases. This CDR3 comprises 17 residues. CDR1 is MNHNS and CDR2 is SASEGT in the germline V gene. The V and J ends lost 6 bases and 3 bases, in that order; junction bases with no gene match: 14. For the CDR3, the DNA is TGTGCCAGCAGCCTGGGGACAGGGGTCACGGTGAACTACGAGCAGTACTTC. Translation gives CASSLGTGVTVNYEQYF.

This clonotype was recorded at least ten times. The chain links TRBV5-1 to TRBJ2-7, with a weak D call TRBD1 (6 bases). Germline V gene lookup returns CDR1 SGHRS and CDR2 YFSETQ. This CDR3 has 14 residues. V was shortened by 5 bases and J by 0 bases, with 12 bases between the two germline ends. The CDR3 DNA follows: TGCGCCAGCAGAAAACAGGGTCTCTCCTACGAGCAGTACTTC. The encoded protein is CASRKQGLSYEQYF.

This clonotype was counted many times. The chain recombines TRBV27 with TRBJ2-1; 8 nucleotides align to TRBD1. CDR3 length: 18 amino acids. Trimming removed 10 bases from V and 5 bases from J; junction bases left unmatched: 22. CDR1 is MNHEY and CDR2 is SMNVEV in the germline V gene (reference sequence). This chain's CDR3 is CANSAETARDRHNNEQFF. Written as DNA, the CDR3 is TGTGCCAATTCAGCGGAGACGGCCCGGGACAGGCATAACAATGAGCAGTTCTTC.

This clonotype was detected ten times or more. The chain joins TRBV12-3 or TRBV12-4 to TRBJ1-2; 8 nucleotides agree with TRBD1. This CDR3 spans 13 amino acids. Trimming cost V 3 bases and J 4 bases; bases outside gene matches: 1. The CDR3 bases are TGTGCCAGCAGTTTGGGGACAGGCTATGGCTACACCTTC. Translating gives CASSLGTGYGYTF.